Listed here are 10 T cell receptor beta chains from one sample, sequenced in a study of early T cells in non-severe SARS-CoV-2 infection. From the 5' RACE reads, TCRdb called clonotypes with MiXCR, one entry per CDR3 protein. The sample consists of under 65,000 distinct CDR3 sequences, around 13% of them appearing once. Sequenced here: whole blood, sampled at baseline. Every receptor here comes from an adult who was a healthcare worker with PCR-confirmed SARS-CoV-2 infection or an uninfected control (not recorded which).

This clonotype has just a few counts. The chain has TRBV20-1 and TRBJ2-2; no clear D. Per the germline V gene, CDR1 is DFQATT and CDR2 is SNEGSKA (reference sequence). V was shortened by 3 bases and J by 5 bases, with 7 bases between the two germline ends. The CDR3 has 12 residues. The CDR3 here is CSARLGTGELFF. CDR3 nucleotides: TGCAGTGCTAGGTTGGGGACCGGGGAGCTGTTTTTT.

The V call is TRBV5-1, the J call TRBJ2-3; the D is unclear. V lost 2 bases and J lost 5, with 6 bases in between. The V gene's germline CDR1 is SGHRS and CDR2 YFSETQ. The CDR3 is made up of 12 amino acids. In DNA, the CDR3 is TGCGCCAGCAGCTTAGGAATAGATACGCAGTATTTT. Translating gives CASSLGIDTQYF.

This clonotype was detected a few times. The V gene is TRBV11-3, the J gene TRBJ2-7, with D possibly being TRBD1 or TRBD2 (6 bases each). The CDR3 is made up of 15 amino acids. V lost 2 bases, J lost 4 bases, and 15 bases lay in between. Germline V gene sequence: CDR1 SGHNT, CDR2 YENEEA. The CDR3 DNA reads TGTGCCAGCAGCTTAAACGGGGGCTGGGTTTACGAGCAGTACTTC. Its translation: CASSLNGGWVYEQYF. The full variable domain, its missing parts supplied by reference TRBV11-3 and TRBJ2-7, is EAGVVQSPRYKIIEKKQPVAFWCNPISGHNTLYWYLQNLGQGPELLIRYENEEAVDDSQLPKDRFSAERLKGVDSTLKIQPAELGDSAVYLCASSLNGGWVYEQYFGPGTRLTVT.

The V and J genes are TRBV2 and TRBJ2-3; D may be TRBD1 or TRBD2 (5 bases each). CDR1 and CDR2 from the germline V gene are SNHLY and FYNNEI. This CDR3 contains 13 residues. Trimming removed 8 bases at V and 2 bases at J, with 11 bases between. The CDR3, as DNA: TGTGCCAGCGAGCCAGGGACCACAGATACGCAGTATTTT. It encodes CASEPGTTDTQYF.

This chain joins TRBV20-1 and TRBJ2-5, with TRBD1 matching 10 bases. The CDR3 is made up of 13 amino acids. Per the germline V gene, CDR1 is DFQATT and CDR2 is SNEGSKA (reference sequence). V lost 3 bases, J lost 4 bases, and 2 bases stayed unmatched. CDR3 sequence (DNA): TGCAGTGCTAGGGGACAGGGGAGAGAGACCCAGTACTTC. Amino acids: CSARGQGRETQYF.

At least ten counts were recorded for this clonotype. V and J are TRBV30 and TRBJ1-5; D may be TRBD1 (5 bases). Trimming took 5 bases from V and 11 from J, leaving 19 bases between them. From germline, CDR1 is GTSNPN and CDR2 SVGIG (reference sequence). This CDR3 region has 13 residues. The CDR3 bases are TGTGCCTGGGGGGACCGGCGCTTTCGGTCCCAGCATTTT. It translates to CAWGDRRFRSQHF.

This clonotype was counted only a few times. This chain connects TRBV7-2 to TRBJ2-7; 7 bases map to TRBD2. V was clipped by 7 bases and J by 0 bases; unmatched bases: 6. Looked up from germline, CDR1 is SGHTA and CDR2 is FQGNSA. The CDR3 is 14 residues long. CDR3 loop: CASTLSSGSYEQYF. The CDR3 DNA sequence: TGTGCCAGCACCCTTTCTAGCGGCTCCTACGAGCAGTACTTC.

The rearrangement links TRBV18 to TRBJ1-2; D might be TRBD1 (5 bases). This CDR3 is 15 amino acids long. V was trimmed by 2 bases and J by 1 base, leaving 11 bases between them. CDR1 and CDR2 (germline): KGHSH, LQKENI. The CDR3 DNA reads as TGTGCCAGCTCACCATCGAGACAGAGTAACTATGGCTACACCTTC. It specifies CASSPSRQSNYGYTF. Complete variable domain (other parts from reference TRBV18 and TRBJ1-2): NAGVMQNPRHLVRRRGQEARLRCSPMKGHSHVYWYRQLPEEGLKFMVYLQKENIIDESGMPKERFSAEFPKEGPSILRIQQVVRGDSAAYFCASSPSRQSNYGYTFGSGTRLTVV.

The CDR3 loop is CASSIWRVGDTQYF. The CDR3 DNA reads TGTGCCAGCAGCATTTGGCGGGTTGGAGATACGCAGTATTTT. V gene TRBV5-4 combines with J gene TRBJ2-3, with D possibly being TRBD2 (5 bases). This CDR3 comprises 14 residues. The V end lost 4 bases, the J end lost 5 bases, and 14 bases lay between the germline ends. CDR1 SGHNT and CDR2 YYREEE come from the germline V gene (reference sequence).

V gene TRBV7-9 combines with J gene TRBJ2-3; D uncertain. V was pared by 5 bases and J by 6 bases, with 9 bases between. The CDR3 runs 12 residues. Germline V gene sequence: CDR1 SEHNR, CDR2 FQNEAQ (reference sequence). The DNA for the CDR3 is TGTGCCAGCAGCGCGACCTGGGATACGCAGTATTTT. Translating gives CASSATWDTQYF.